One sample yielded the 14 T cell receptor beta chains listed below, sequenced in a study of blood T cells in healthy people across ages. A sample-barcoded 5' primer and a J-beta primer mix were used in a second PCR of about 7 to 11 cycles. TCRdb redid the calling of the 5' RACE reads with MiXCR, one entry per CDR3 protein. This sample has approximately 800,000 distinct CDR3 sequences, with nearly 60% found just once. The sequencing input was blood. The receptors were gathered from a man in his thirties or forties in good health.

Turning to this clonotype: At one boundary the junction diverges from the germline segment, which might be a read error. CDR3 DNA: TGTGCCAGCAGTGACACTAGCACCGCGGAGCTGTTTTTT. It yields the protein CASSDTSTAELFF. The J gene is TRBJ2-2, the V gene TRBV6-4, with D possibly TRBD2 on 6 matching bases. From germline, CDR1 is MRHNA and CDR2 SNTAGT. The length of the CDR3 is 13 residues.

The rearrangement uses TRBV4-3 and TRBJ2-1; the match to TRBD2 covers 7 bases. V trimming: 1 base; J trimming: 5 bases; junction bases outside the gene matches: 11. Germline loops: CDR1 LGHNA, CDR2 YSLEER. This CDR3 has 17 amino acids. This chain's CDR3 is CASSQGYVAGVNNEQFF. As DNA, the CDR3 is TGCGCCAGCAGCCAAGGGTATGTGGCGGGAGTTAACAATGAGCAGTTCTTC.

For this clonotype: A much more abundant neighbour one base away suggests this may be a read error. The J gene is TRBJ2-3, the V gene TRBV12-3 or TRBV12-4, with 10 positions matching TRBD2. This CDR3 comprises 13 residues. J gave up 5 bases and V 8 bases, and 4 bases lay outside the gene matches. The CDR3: CASRTSGIDTQYF. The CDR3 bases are TGTGCCAGCCGGACTAGCGGCATAGATACGCAGTATTTT.

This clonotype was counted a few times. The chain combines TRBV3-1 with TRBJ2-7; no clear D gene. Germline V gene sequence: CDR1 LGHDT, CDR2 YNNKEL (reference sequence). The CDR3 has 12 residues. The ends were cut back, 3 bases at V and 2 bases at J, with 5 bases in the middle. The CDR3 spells CASSHAPYEQYF. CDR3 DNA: TGTGCCAGCAGCCATGCCCCCTACGAGCAGTACTTC.

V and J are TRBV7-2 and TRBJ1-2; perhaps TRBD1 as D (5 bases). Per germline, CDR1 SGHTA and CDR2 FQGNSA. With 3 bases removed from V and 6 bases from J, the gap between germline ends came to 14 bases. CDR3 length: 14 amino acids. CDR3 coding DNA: TGTGCCAGCAGCTTTTTGGGAGGGGTCGATGGCTACACCTTC. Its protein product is CASSFLGGVDGYTF.

The CDR3 sequence is CASSLDHKAVYEQYF. CDR3 nucleotide sequence: TGCGCCAGCAGCCTAGACCACAAAGCGGTCTACGAGCAGTACTTC. This chain joins TRBV4-3 and TRBJ2-7; tentatively, D is TRBD2 (5 bases). Germline V gives CDR1 LGHNA, CDR2 YSLEER. The CDR3 length is 15 residues. V lost 4 bases, J lost 3 bases, and 16 bases lay in between.

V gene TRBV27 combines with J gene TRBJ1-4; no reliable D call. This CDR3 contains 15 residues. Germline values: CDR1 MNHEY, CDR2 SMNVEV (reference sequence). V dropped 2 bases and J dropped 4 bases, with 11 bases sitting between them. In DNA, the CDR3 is TGTGCCAGCAGTTTACGCGCGGGTCATAATGAAAAACTGTTTTTT. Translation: CASSLRAGHNEKLFF.

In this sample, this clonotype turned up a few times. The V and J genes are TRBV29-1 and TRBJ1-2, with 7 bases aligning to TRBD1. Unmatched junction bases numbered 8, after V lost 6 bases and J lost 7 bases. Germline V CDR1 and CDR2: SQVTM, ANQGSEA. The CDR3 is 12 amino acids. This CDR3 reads CSVADRVGGYTF. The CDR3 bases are TGCAGCGTAGCCGACAGGGTCGGTGGCTACACCTTC.

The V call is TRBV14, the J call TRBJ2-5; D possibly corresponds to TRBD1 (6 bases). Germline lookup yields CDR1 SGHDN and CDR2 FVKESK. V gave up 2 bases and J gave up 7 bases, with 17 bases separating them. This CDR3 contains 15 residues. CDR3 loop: CASSQNPGVVGTQYF. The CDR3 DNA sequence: TGTGCCAGCAGCCAAAACCCAGGGGTTGTGGGGACCCAGTACTTC. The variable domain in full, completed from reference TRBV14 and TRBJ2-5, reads EAGVTQFPSHSVIEKGQTVTLRCDPISGHDNLYWYRRVMGKEIKFLLHFVKESKQDESGMPNNRFLAERTGGTYSTLKVQPAELEDSGVYFCASSQNPGVVGTQYFGPGTRLLVL.

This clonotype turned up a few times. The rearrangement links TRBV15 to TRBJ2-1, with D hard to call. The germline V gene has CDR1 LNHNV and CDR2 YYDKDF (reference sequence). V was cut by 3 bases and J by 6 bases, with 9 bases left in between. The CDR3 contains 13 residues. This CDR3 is CATSSFPPNEQFF. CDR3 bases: TGTGCCACCAGCAGCTTCCCCCCCAATGAGCAGTTCTTC.

CDR3 sequence reads: CASSLDRGGRETQYF. The CDR3 DNA is TGTGCCAGCAGCTTAGACAGGGGGGGGCGGGAGACCCAGTACTTC. V is TRBV7-2 and J is TRBJ2-7; D perhaps matches TRBD1 (8 bases). The last part of the DNA fits TRBJ2-5 better; the J call may be wrong. The CDR3 is made up of 15 amino acids. Germline V gene data show CDR1 as SGHTA and CDR2 as FQGNSA.

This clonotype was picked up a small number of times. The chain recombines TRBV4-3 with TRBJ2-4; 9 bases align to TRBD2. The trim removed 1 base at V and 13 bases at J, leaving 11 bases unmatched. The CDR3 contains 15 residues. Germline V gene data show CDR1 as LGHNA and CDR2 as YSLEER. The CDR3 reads CASSQVPGLASEQYF. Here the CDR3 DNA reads TGCGCCAGCAGCCAAGTTCCGGGACTAGCTTCTGAGCAGTACTTC.

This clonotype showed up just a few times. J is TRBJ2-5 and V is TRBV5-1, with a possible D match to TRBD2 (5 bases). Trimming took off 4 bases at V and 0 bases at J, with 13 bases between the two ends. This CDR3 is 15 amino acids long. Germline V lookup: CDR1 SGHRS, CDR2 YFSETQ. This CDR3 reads CASSLAQINQETQYF. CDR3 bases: TGCGCCAGCAGCCTAGCCCAGATCAACCAAGAGACCCAGTACTTC.

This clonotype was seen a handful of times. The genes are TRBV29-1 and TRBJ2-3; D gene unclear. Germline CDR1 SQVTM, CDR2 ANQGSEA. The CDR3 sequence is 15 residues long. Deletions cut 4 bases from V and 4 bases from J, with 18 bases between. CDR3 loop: CSVGARGGLADTQYF. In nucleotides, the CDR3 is TGCAGCGTTGGGGCCCGCGGTGGTTTGGCAGATACGCAGTATTTT.